The 21 T cell receptor beta chains presented below share a single source sample, sequenced in a study of tumor and adjacent non-tumor tissue in lung cancer. The library came from three nested PCR rounds adapted from ARM-PCR protocols. TCRdb itself ran the multiplex PCR reads through MiXCR, one entry per CDR3 protein. The sample holds approximately 100,000 distinct CDR3 sequences, 65% seen once. No cell sorting was done before RNA was extracted from the tissue. This non-tumor lung sample came from over 3 cm beyond the tumor edge. The specimen sequenced was distant non-tumor lung tissue. The receptor source for this set is a man aged 30 to 45 with non-small cell lung cancer.

As for this clonotype: A read error may be the cause here, since a much bigger clone is one base away. This chain uses TRBV12-3 or TRBV12-4 with TRBJ2-3; 10 nucleotides line up with TRBD1. The CDR3 runs 16 residues. The CDR3 coding sequence is TGTGCCTGCAGCGTGCGACAGGGGGCGCTTTCAAATACGCAGTATTTT. Translation gives CACSVRQGALSNTQYF.

As concerns this clonotype: Germline and junction disagree at one end, which may indicate a read error. The chain carries TRBV29-1 and TRBJ1-2; D is perhaps TRBD1 (5 bases). Germline CDR1 SQVTM, CDR2 ANQGSEA. CDR3 length: 12 amino acids. CDR3 sequence: CSVENQGGDYTF. For the CDR3, the DNA is TGCAGTGTTGAGAATCAGGGCGGTGACTACACCTTC.

This clonotype was counted many times. This chain uses TRBV7-9 with TRBJ2-5; TRBD1 matches at 10 bases. Germline CDR1 SEHNR, CDR2 FQNEAQ (reference sequence). Trimming removed 4 bases from V and 0 bases from J; junction bases left unmatched: 14. The CDR3 runs 19 residues. This CDR3 is CASSSPSGTGVWYQETQYF. In nucleotides, the CDR3 is TGTGCCAGCAGCTCGCCCTCCGGGACAGGGGTCTGGTACCAAGAGACCCAGTACTTC.

This clonotype was recorded many times. This rearrangement joins TRBV11-3 to TRBJ2-7; D call uncertain. This CDR3 region has 12 residues. CDR1 and CDR2 (germline): SGHNT, YENEEA. V was pared by 3 bases and J by 5 bases, with 8 bases between. This chain's CDR3 is CASSLWFDEQYF. DNA for the CDR3: TGTGCCAGCAGCTTGTGGTTCGACGAGCAGTACTTC.

Of note for this clonotype: It may be a read error: a sequence one base away is much more abundant. The J gene is TRBJ1-4, the V gene TRBV12-3 or TRBV12-4; D perhaps matches TRBD1 (5 bases). The CDR3 has 13 residues. The CDR3 sequence is CASSFSGNEKLVF. The CDR3 DNA is TGTGCCAGCAGTTTCTCAGGGAATGAAAAACTGGTTTTT.

Concerning this clonotype itself: One junction end disagrees with the germline gene, perhaps due to a read error. The chain is built from TRBV6-4 and TRBJ2-6, with D possibly TRBD1 on 5 matching bases. The length of the CDR3 is 14 residues. Looked up from germline, CDR1 is MRHNA and CDR2 is SNTAGT. The CDR3 DNA is TGTGCCAGTAGTGACAGCTATGGGGCCAACATCCTGACTTTC. Translation gives CASSDSYGANILTF.

A word on this clonotype: Mismatch with germline at one junction end may stem from a read error. The chain recombines TRBV6-2 or TRBV6-3 with TRBJ1-5, with a weak D call TRBD1 (5 bases). The germline V gene has CDR1 MNHEY and CDR2 SVGEGT. The CDR3 is made up of 14 amino acids. The chain's CDR3 is CASIPGTEAQPQLF. The CDR3 DNA sequence: TGTGCCAGCATCCCAGGGACTGAGGCTCAGCCCCAGCTTTTT.

Regarding this clonotype: The junction departs from germline at one end; a sequencing error may be responsible. The genes are TRBV11-2 and TRBJ2-5; 7 bases fit TRBD1. Germline CDR1 and CDR2: SGHAT and FQNNGV. This CDR3 is 14 amino acids long. For the CDR3, the DNA is TGTGCCGGCAGCCAGGACAGGCTTGTAGAGACCCGGTACTTC. Translated: CAGSQDRLVETRYF.

A note on this clonotype: One end of the junction fails to match germline, which may point to a read error. In DNA form, the CDR3 reads TGCAGCGTACAAACAGGCGCGAACACCGGGGAGCTACTTTTT. It specifies CSVQTGANTGELLF. The chain couples TRBV29-1 to TRBJ2-2; D possibly uses TRBD1 or TRBD2 (5 bases each). The germline V gene encodes CDR1 SQVTM and CDR2 ANQGSEA. The CDR3 is 14 amino acids.

Concerning this clonotype: The CDR3 does not close with the conserved phenylalanine or tryptophan, likely indicating a read error. V gene TRBV6-2 or TRBV6-3 combines with J gene TRBJ1-1; a possible D gene is TRBD1 (5 bases). V was clipped by 7 bases and J by 7 bases, with 10 bases between them. This CDR3 is 11 amino acids long. In germline, CDR1 is MNHEY, CDR2 SVGEGT. The CDR3 is CASTGALEAFY. DNA for the CDR3: TGTGCCAGCACTGGGGCACTTGAAGCTTTCTAT.

Notes on this clonotype: A much larger clone is a single base away; this may be a read error. The chain has TRBV4-3 and TRBJ2-3, with no clear D. Trimming pared 3 bases from V and 6 bases from J, leaving 10 bases between. The V gene's germline CDR1 is LGHNA and CDR2 YSLEER. The CDR3 loop spans 13 amino acids. CDR3 amino acids: CASSHPTDDTQYF. CDR3 nucleotide sequence: TGCGCCAGCAGCCACCCGACCGACGATACGCAGTATTTT.

This clonotype was seen a handful of times. A clone one base away is much larger, so this may be a read error. This chain connects TRBV6-5 to TRBJ2-3, with D uncertain. Germline loops: CDR1 MNHEY, CDR2 SVGAGI. This CDR3 is built from 14 residues. In DNA, the CDR3 is TGTGCCAGCAGTTACTTGGCACGAGCAGATACGCGGTATTTT. Translating gives CASSYLARADTRYF.

This clonotype came up many times. The chain has TRBV6-2 or TRBV6-3 and TRBJ2-2; D ambiguous. The germline V gene encodes CDR1 MNHEY and CDR2 SVGEGT. CDR3 length equals 12 residues. V was pared by 6 bases and J by 7 bases, with 9 bases between. The CDR3 nucleotides are TGTGCCAGCAGACAACGAAGCGGGGAGCTGTTTTTT. Protein: CASRQRSGELFF.

Ten or more counts support this clonotype. V gene TRBV20-1 combines with J gene TRBJ2-3, with D tentatively TRBD2 (6 bases). Trimming shortened V by 5 bases and J by 4 bases, and 10 bases separated the two germline ends. The CDR3 runs 12 residues. The germline gives CDR1 DFQATT, CDR2 SNEGSKA (reference sequence). The CDR3 loop reads CSAPGLSDTQYF. CDR3 DNA sequence: TGCAGTGCTCCGGGACTTTCAGATACGCAGTATTTT.

This clonotype was observed at least ten times. The genes are TRBV20-1 and TRBJ1-5; D unresolved. The CDR3 has 14 amino acids. Trimming shortened V by 1 base and J by 5 bases, and 12 bases separated the two germline ends. The germline gives CDR1 DFQATT, CDR2 SNEGSKA (reference sequence). CDR3 DNA: TGCAGTGCTAGAGCCACCGGGCCTTATCAGCCCCAGCATTTT. Protein: CSARATGPYQPQHF.

This clonotype has only a few counts. This chain joins TRBV6-5 and TRBJ1-1; D uncertain. CDR1 is MNHEY and CDR2 is SVGAGI in the germline V gene. The germline V and J ends were trimmed by 6 bases and 14 bases, with 22 bases remaining between them. The CDR3 is 13 amino acids. The CDR3 DNA is TGTGCCAGCAGCTACCGTGAGAACACTGAATCGTTCTTT. It translates to CASSYRENTESFF.

Comment on this clonotype: Given a much more abundant clone one base away, this may be a read error. The chain couples TRBV20-1 to TRBJ1-6; 8 nucleotides line up with TRBD1. This CDR3 is built from 14 residues. Germline-derived CDR1 and CDR2 are DFQATT and SNEGSKA (reference sequence). CDR3 sequence: CSARDGTGDSRLHF. Written as DNA, the CDR3 is TGCAGTGCTAGAGATGGGACAGGTGATTCACGCCTCCACTTT.

The chain joins TRBV11-2 to TRBJ2-7; 7 nucleotides match TRBD2. CDR3 length: 16 residues. V lost 5 bases, J lost 2 bases, and 12 bases stayed unmatched. Germline V CDR1 and CDR2: SGHAT, FQNNGV. The chain's CDR3 is CASSLLGGRGAYEQYF. Here the CDR3 DNA reads TGTGCCAGCAGCCTCCTCGGTGGGAGGGGTGCCTACGAGCAGTACTTC.

This clonotype occurred a few times. Sequence at one end of the junction differs from germline and may be a read error. This sequence joins TRBV5-4 and TRBJ2-7; D call uncertain. The CDR3 is 14 residues long. CDR1 is SGHNT, CDR2 YYREEE, per germline (reference sequence). The CDR3: CASSSGSKVHEQYF. The CDR3, as DNA: TGTGCCAGCAGCTCCGGGTCGAAGGTCCACGAGCAATACTTC.

The CDR3 loop is CSVDVAEAILGGYTF. The CDR3 bases are TGCAGCGTTGACGTGGCAGAGGCGATTCTGGGAGGCTACACCTTC. The chain couples TRBV29-1 to TRBJ1-2, with D unclear. The V and J ends lost 3 bases and 8 bases respectively, with 22 bases between them. Germline CDR1 reads SQVTM; CDR2 reads ANQGSEA. CDR3 length: 15 amino acids. Full variable domain (rest looked up from reference TRBV29-1 and TRBJ1-2): SAVISQKPSRDICQRGTSLTIQCQVDSQVTMMFWYRQQPGQSLTLIATANQGSEATYESGFVIDKFPISRPNLTFSTLTVSNMSPEDSSIYLCSVDVAEAILGGYTFGSGTRLTVV.

This clonotype is medium-sized. The rearrangement joins TRBV12-3 or TRBV12-4 to TRBJ1-1, with 8 bases that match TRBD1. The CDR3 contains 14 residues. With V trimmed by 6 bases and J by 5 bases, 8 bases remained unmatched. In DNA, the CDR3 is TGTGCCAGCAGGCGCAGGGGGCGGAAGACTGAAGCTTTCTTT. Its protein is CASRRRGRKTEAFF.